This TCR beta chain came from a study of T-cell reconstitution after alpha-beta-depleted transplantation in children (dated by TCRdb to about 2016). Concerning the study at large: The study quantitatively tracked T-cell immune reconstitution after TCRalphabeta/CD19-depleted allogeneic hematopoietic cell transplantation in children using TCR repertoire profiling. What the study reported, not specific to this receptor: Hyperexpanded clone frequencies declined over subsequent months; after one year, T-cell counts and TCRbeta diversity were mostly attributed to newly produced T cells. The apparently early alphabetaT-cell count recovery about two months after transplant was reportedly dependent on only several hundred rapidly expanded clones derived from non-depleted graft cells. In some patients, high TCRbeta diversity at day 60 was attributed to recipient T cells and intrathymic progenitors that had survived conditioning.

CDR1 and CDR2, looked up from the germline V gene, are SGHAT and FQNNGV. Between the V and J ends, shortened by 0 bases and 0 bases respectively, the junction contains 14 bases. Inclusive of the bounding cysteine and phenylalanine, the CDR3 is 17 residues long. CDR3 DNA only is kept here, 51 bases in frame from base 1. Worth noting for this clonotype: Its specific antigen is unknown. No much larger clone exists at a distance of one base, and base qualities are not known.

The library was produced with PCR. Instrument on record: Illumina HiSeq 2500. TCR libraries were prepared with molecular barcoding, using unique molecular identifiers to normalize TCRbeta repertoire quantification. TCRdb reprocessed the public reads (quality trimming at Q25 with fastp, clone calling with MiXCR) and kept in-frame beta chains. Merged by CDR3 protein, the rows form single entries marked with the most common genes and DNA. The sample has 780,000 or so distinct CDR3 sequences on record, about 16% of them singletons. The top ten constitute under 6% of the sample. What the treatment or condition label conveys for this sample: allogeneic hematopoietic cell transplantation with graft depleted of TCRalphabeta T cells and CD19 B cells. The children who served as transplant recipients had been given grafts of TCRalphabeta/CD19-depleted allogeneic hematopoietic cells.

The sequence joins TRBV11-2 to TRBJ2-5; the best D guess is TRBD1, with 5 bases matching. Sample: PBMCs, mostly from graft donor cells, taken 360 days after TCRalphabeta/CD19-depleted stem cell transplant. The clonotype comes from a male patient aged 10-17 years who had a stem cell transplant for acute lymphoblastic leukemia, so the T cells may come from the graft donor. The CDR3 protein is CASSLDLGLLYQETQYF. The nucleotide sequence reads as follows: TGTGCCAGCAGCTTAGATCTGGGGCTTCTGTACCAAGAGACCCAGTACTTC.